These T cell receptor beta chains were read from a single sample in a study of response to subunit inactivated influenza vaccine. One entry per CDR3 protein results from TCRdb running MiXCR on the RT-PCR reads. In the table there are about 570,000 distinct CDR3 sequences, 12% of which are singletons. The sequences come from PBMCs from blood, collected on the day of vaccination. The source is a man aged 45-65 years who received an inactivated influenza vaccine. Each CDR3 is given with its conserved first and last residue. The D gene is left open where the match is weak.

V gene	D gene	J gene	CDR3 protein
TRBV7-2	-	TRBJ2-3	CASSLAGRIRLSTDTQYF
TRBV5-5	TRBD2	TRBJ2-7	CASSLISLAGGPEQYF
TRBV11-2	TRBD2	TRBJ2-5	CASSSAGELQETQYF
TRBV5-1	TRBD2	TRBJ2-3	CASSSWTAGADTQYF
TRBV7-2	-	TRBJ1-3	CASSLRVLSGNTIYF
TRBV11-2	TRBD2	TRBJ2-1	CASSARASGVYEQFF
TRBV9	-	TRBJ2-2	CASSTLVSGELFF
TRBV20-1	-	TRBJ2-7	CSARPAETYEQYF
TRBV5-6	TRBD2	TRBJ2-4	CASSLTSGGTKNIQYF
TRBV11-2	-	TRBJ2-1	CASTRGPTYNEQFF
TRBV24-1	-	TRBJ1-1	CATSDRAASEAFF
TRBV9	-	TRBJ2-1	CASSVGFHNDEQFF
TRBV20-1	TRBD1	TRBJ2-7	CSATSGQTSLNEQYF
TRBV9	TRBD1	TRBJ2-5	CASSVSPGGRGKTQYF
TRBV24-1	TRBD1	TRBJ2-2	CATSDPRGTGSAGELFF
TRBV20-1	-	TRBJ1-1	CSARDSGKRSTEAFF
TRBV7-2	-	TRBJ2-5	CASSPRGETYFQETQYF
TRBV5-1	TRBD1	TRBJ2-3	CASSGSNRGPDTQYF
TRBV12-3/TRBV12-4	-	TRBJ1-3	CASSFIQGLPGNTIYF
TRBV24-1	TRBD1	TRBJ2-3	CATGTAPTDTQYF
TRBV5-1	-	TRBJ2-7	CASSLGHSLPLEQYF
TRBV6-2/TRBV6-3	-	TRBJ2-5	CASSQPGHHQETQYF
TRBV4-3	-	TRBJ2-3	CASSQDPGLGTDTQYF